This T cell receptor beta chain came from a study of cytomegalovirus exposure and HLA in healthy donors (dated by TCRdb to 2016 to 2017). For context, the study as a whole: According to an earlier analysis of a few hundred of the donors, about 179 million T cells yielded roughly 110 million unique TCR beta sequences and about 300 Gb of sequence data. About 320 gigabases of sequencing data and 80 million or so unique TCR sequences were included in an early release covering roughly 600 HLA-typed donors. Of the 300 to 450 genotyped donors, around 81% fell in the genetic ancestry cluster associated with self-reported Caucasian donors. The study was designed to test whether signatures of past pathogen exposure could be identified by cataloging public T cell receptors. The study used immunosequencing to profile the T cell repertoires of 670 or so subjects and linked those repertoires to cytomegalovirus serostatus. Besides the first cohort of under 700 subjects, a separate validation cohort made up of 95 to 150 different subjects was used. The study combined high-throughput TCR immunosequencing, statistical association of individual TCRs with disease status, and machine learning to predict cytomegalovirus infection status. A later analysis re-analyzed previously published TCR beta repertoires from roughly 630 donors and added high-resolution HLA genotyping to study TCR occurrence patterns. The later analysis used no new phenotypic data to find candidate immune exposures, relying instead on TCR beta sequences and their occurrence across donors. To decide whether each TCR beta V gene segment behaved as functional or pseudogenic, an earlier analysis of 587 of the donors relied on high-throughput TCR beta sequencing. Donor age, sex, ethnicity and CMV serostatus were compiled alongside the repertoire data. In a later genetic analysis, genome-wide SNP genotypes for about 55% of the 666 donors were used, and that subset was treated as a discovery cohort. All discovery cohort repertoires had been generated on a single sequencing platform. HLA typing included class I and class II loci at four-digit resolution. Typing coverage varied by locus: roughly 629-630 donors for A, B, C, DRB1 and DQB1; roughly 500 for DQA1; nearly 610 for DPA1; around 490 for DPB1. Several DR-DQ haplotypes were handled as single units for association and clustering because linkage in the cohort was strong. On average, 235,054 unique TCR beta nucleotide sequences were sequenced per donor among 398 genotyped donors of the cohort, with about 19% of those sequences being non-productive. Overall study results and their limits: According to a later analysis, TCR association rates differed among HLA loci, with DRB1 alleles showing the most associated TCRs and HLA-C alleles showing the fewest. In vitro tests confirmed that a few of the cytomegalovirus-associated TCR beta chains recognize cytomegalovirus antigens. In a later analysis, several top co-occurrence clusters were reported to appear linked to parvovirus B19, influenza, CMV and Epstein-Barr virus. According to the authors, the approach could potentially be generalized to other disease states and immunological phenotypes. An earlier analysis of approximately 540 of the donors showed that most TCR beta V segments appeared in productive rearrangements either about 90% or about 30% of the time, which broadly matched IMGT annotations. Because some donors lacked HLA typing at each locus, the association tests relied only on the typed subset. A total of 150 to 200 TCR beta chains were listed by the study as associated with cytomegalovirus. For the cohort, immune exposure information was limited to CMV serostatus. Most TCR sequences were observed very rarely across donors, whereas some public TCRs were present in many individuals. This cohort had only TCR beta chains sequenced, and the lack of alpha or paired-chain data limited which features could be detected. The 87-base-pair reads could not distinguish some IMGT-functional V segments, including TRBV6-2 and TRBV6-3, so those segments were excluded. The presence/absence analyses assumed that sequencing depth was roughly uniform across donors, and that assumption may not be true. The classifier was reported to diagnose cytomegalovirus status with high specificity and sensitivity in both the original and validation cohorts. Because counts were too low, roughly 17 rarely observed V segments, including chromosome 9 orphons, were left out of the earlier analysis of some 640 of the donors. Strong co-occurrence of HLA alleles, especially DR and DQ, made assigning TCR associations to individual alleles difficult. Correlated functional status among segregating V segments might be attributable to linkage disequilibrium, but an unknown experimental factor could not be ruled out. In a later analysis, HLA-associated TCR beta chains showed more clonal expansion and lower generation probabilities than non-associated chains that were equally common. An association between a missense DCLRE1C variant and V-gene and J-gene trimming of TCR beta chains was found in a later genetic analysis and replicated in an independent cohort. A cluster of highly shared sequence variants was judged likely to represent a technical artifact of the sequencing pipeline. Compared with the roughly 670-donor mean, donors in an Asian-associated ancestry cluster had fewer N-insertions in productive TCRs, according to a later genetic analysis. A later analysis found that most CMV-associated TCR beta chains appeared HLA-restricted, with HLA associations seemingly driven largely by CMV exposure. At a false discovery rate of 0.05, a later analysis linked approximately 18,000 TCR beta sequences to specific HLA alleles. A further reported finding was that TCR beta sequences accurately predicted the HLA-A and HLA-B alleles for most subjects in the first cohort.

The cohort consisted of 650 to 700 healthy bone marrow donors. At the time of sampling, every cohort member was nominally healthy, though immune exposures that went unrecorded were likely present. The donor was CMV seropositive and was included in the group of approximately 310 seropositive cohort members. A peripheral blood sample was collected from each donor, and TCR beta sequencing was performed on peripheral blood mononuclear cells. The Qiagen DNeasy Blood Extraction Kit was used to extract genomic DNA from the blood cell samples. Libraries were constructed by the immunoSEQ multiplex PCR assay. For the multiplex PCR, a mixture combining 60 forward primers for TCR Vbeta segments and 13 reverse primers for TCR Jbeta segments was used. Amplification of the CDR3 region of rearranged TCR beta genes was performed with a multiplex PCR assay on genomic DNA. The Illumina HiSeq System was used to sequence the amplified TCR beta libraries as 87-base-pair reads. As for the authors' bioinformatics: In a later analysis, tens of millions of unique TCR beta chains were counted across the 666 repertoires, and some 10 million of these chains were shared by at least two donors. A nearest-neighbor algorithm error-corrected the raw reads and collapsed the reads into unique sequences, merging closely related sequences to remove PCR and sequencing errors. Alignment of CDR3 sequences to IMGT reference sequences was used to assign V, D and J gene segments. For a sequence to be retained, at least a six-nucleotide match to both a V gene segment and a J gene segment was required. Rearrangements were called productive when the CDR3 lacked stop codons and stayed in frame with V and J; all others were non-productive. CDR3 was defined by IMGT convention, running from the second conserved V-encoded cysteine to the conserved J-encoded phenylalanine. The earlier analysis of approximately 590 of the donors excluded any sequence lacking an unambiguous match to a single V gene segment. An earlier analysis of around 600 of the donors classified V segments as functional when productive rearrangements were above 56.7% and as segregating when the standard deviation between donors was above 5%. A statistical classification framework was developed to diagnose cytomegalovirus status using the catalog of TCR beta chain sequences. A later analysis assigned V and J genes by comparing TCR nucleotide sequences with IMGT/GENE-DB human TR gene sequences. In a later analysis, CDR3 sequences and most-parsimonious VDJ recombination scenarios were assigned using the TCRdist pipeline. A later analysis defined each TCR beta chain by its CDR3 amino acid sequence plus V-gene family, and excluded reads lacking a unique V-gene family. In a later analysis, a few hundred highly shared, low-generation-probability nucleotide sequences were removed to address suspected cross-contamination and a sequencing artifact. A later analysis calculated a clonal expansion index for each public chain from normalized within-repertoire ranks of inferred template counts. In a later analysis, generation probabilities were computed with a VDJ recombination model fitted to out-of-frame rearrangements, and the resulting probabilities were checked against IGoR. A later analysis scored TCR-TCR, TCR-HLA and TCR-CMV co-occurrence with hypergeometric tests, applying a repertoire-size bias correction to TCR pairs. False discovery rates were estimated in a later analysis by permuting HLA or CMV assignments 20 times. A later analysis grouped co-occurring TCRs with DBSCAN, adding TCRdist sequence similarity when clustering within HLA-allele-positive subsets. For co-occurrence clustering, repertoires with fewer than 30,000 or more than 120,000 public chains were excluded, along with 4 to 6 repertoires with anomalous nucleotide sharing. TCRdb took over this immuneACCESS table, retaining in-frame rearrangements with V and J assigned. Such tables are incomplete; in checked studies, under half of the missing clones stem from an unresolved V gene, and the remainder is unexplained. Clone size and V and J calls were adopted from that table, with D and trimming inferred from the DNA. The sample table lists about 150,000 clones, approximately 80% of them with a count of one. Together, the top ten hold more than 10% of the sample.

The germline V gene provides CDR1 MDHEN and CDR2 SYDVKM. Taken from cysteine to phenylalanine, the CDR3 has 14 residues. Left in the record is the CDR3 DNA by itself, 42 bases read in frame from the first base. The germline V and J ends show losses of 6 bases and 3 bases respectively, and no gene match explains 3 bases of the junction. On this clone itself: No cognate antigen has been identified for it. The record has no base qualities; no much larger clone is one base away.

The V gene is TRBV28 and the J gene is TRBJ1-4; 8 nucleotides in the junction match TRBD1. Source material: PBMCs. The origin of this receptor is a man in his thirties or forties in good health and CMV-seropositive. The CDR3 here reads CASRQGAANEKLFF. The DNA is as follows: TGTGCCAGCAGGCAGGGGGCGGCTAATGAAAAACTGTTTTTT.